The present T cell receptor (beta chain) was sequenced within a study of early T cells in non-severe SARS-CoV-2 infection. TCRdb reanalysed the 5' RACE reads using MiXCR and keeps one entry per CDR3 protein. This sample has some 50,000 distinct CDR3 sequences, with over 7% found just once. The V segment lost 4 bases and the J segment 0 bases; nucleotides outside the gene matches: 7. The CDR3 runs 16 residues. Germline V gene sequence: CDR1 SGDLS, CDR2 YYNGEE. About this clonotype itself: The antigen is unknown.

Findings and caveats of the study: In VDJdb matching, anti-spike CD8 responses were favored while private and CD4 specificities went missing.

This clonotype was sampled from an adult who was a healthcare worker with PCR-confirmed SARS-CoV-2 infection or an uninfected control (not recorded which). This chain links TRBV9 with TRBJ2-5, with TRBD2 matching 9 bases. What was sequenced was whole blood. In nucleotides, the CDR3 is TGTGCCAGCAGCCTACGGGCTAGCGGGGACCAAGAGACCCAGTACTTC. Translated: CASSLRASGDQETQYF.